This T cell receptor (beta chain) derives from a study of OX40 agonist ivuxolimab in advanced cancers. Study as a whole: Cancers in dose escalation were hepatocellular, melanoma, renal cell and head and neck.

Measured with immunoSEQ multiplex PCR; TCRdb has only the in-frame clones, and not every one. The table has under 90,000 clones, approximately 80% seen once; the top ten hold 1.4%. V shed 5 bases and J shed 4 bases, with 8 bases lying between them. Germline assignment: CDR1 MNHNY and CDR2 SVGAGI (reference sequence). This CDR3 comprises 13 residues. The sequence was collected from an adult with an advanced solid tumor such as melanoma, head and neck, liver or kidney cancer. This sample comprised CD4+ or CD8+ T cells sorted from blood, obtained in a trial of the OX40 agonist ivuxolimab. The chain carries TRBV6-6 and TRBJ2-2; a possible D gene is TRBD1 (5 bases). CDR3 DNA sequence: TGTGCCAGCAGTCTCAGGGTCACCGGGGAGCTGTTTTTT. Its protein is CASSLRVTGELFF.